These 19 T cell receptor beta chains came from one sample sequenced in a study of T cell responses to AZD1222 COVID-19 vaccine. Assay used: immunoSEQ multiplex PCR; TCRdb lists only in-frame clones, some missing. Here the sample spans about 130,000 clones, around 92% being singletons. Sequencing used peripheral blood, obtained on day 0 of AZD1222 vaccination. Source of these receptors: an adult in good health.

This sequence joins TRBV6-1 and TRBJ1-5; no reliable D call. Germline V gene data show CDR1 as MNHNS and CDR2 as SASEGT. The CDR3 totals 14 residues. Trimming cost V 0 bases and J 6 bases, with 9 bases left between them. The CDR3 region is CASSEASLGQPQHF. In DNA form, the CDR3 reads TGTGCCAGCAGTGAAGCTAGCTTGGGTCAGCCCCAGCATTTT.

This chain uses TRBV28 with TRBJ2-2; the match to TRBD2 covers 9 bases. CDR3 size: 16 residues. The J segment lost 2 bases and the V segment lost 4 bases, leaving 5 bases of the junction unmatched. Per germline, CDR1 MDHEN and CDR2 SYDVKM. The CDR3 is CASSSRLAANTGELFF. The CDR3 DNA is TGTGCCAGCAGTTCCCGACTAGCGGCCAACACCGGGGAGCTGTTTTTT.

The chain links TRBV11-2 to TRBJ2-3, with D perhaps TRBD1 (8 bases). This CDR3 contains 15 residues. In germline, CDR1 is SGHAT, CDR2 FQNNGV. Trimming removed 2 bases at V and 6 bases at J, with 15 bases between. CDR3 nucleotides: TGTGCCAGCAGCTTACTTAACAGGGGGGGGGATACGCAGTATTTT. Its protein product is CASSLLNRGGDTQYF.

The sample holds one count of this clone. This chain connects TRBV10-2 to TRBJ2-7, with TRBD2 as a possible D gene (6 bases). The V gene's germline CDR1 is WSHSY and CDR2 SAAADI. V was pared by 4 bases and J by 1 base, with 11 bases between. The CDR3 is made up of 14 amino acids. The CDR3 nucleotides read TGCGCCAGCAGTGGTGGGGCGGGATCCTACGAGCAGTACTTC. This translates into CASSGGAGSYEQYF.

V is TRBV5-3 and J is TRBJ2-7; 10 bases align to TRBD1. TRBV5-3 falls under the ORF class, with uncertain function. This CDR3 spans 17 amino acids. V shed 3 bases, J shed 5 bases, and the junction held 14 bases outside the gene matches. CDR3 in DNA: TGTGCCAGAAGCTGGTGGTCAGCGGGACAGGGGAGGCACGAGCAGTACTTC. It is translated as CARSWWSAGQGRHEQYF.

The rearrangement links TRBV19 to TRBJ1-6; 8 nucleotides align to TRBD1. CDR1 and CDR2 from the germline V gene are LNHDA and SQIVND (reference sequence). With 9 bases clipped from V and 7 bases from J, the junction kept 5 bases outside the gene matches. The CDR3 runs 13 residues. The CDR3 DNA is TGTGCCAGCCACGACAGGGGCAATTCACCCCTCCACTTT. It is translated as CASHDRGNSPLHF.

The chain combines TRBV10-3 with TRBJ1-1; tentative D call: TRBD1 (5 bases). The length of the CDR3 is 14 residues. Germline V lookup: CDR1 ENHRY, CDR2 SYGVKD. V lost 6 bases to trimming and J lost 0 bases, with 11 bases between them. The CDR3 region has the DNA TGTGCCATCAGCGTGGGACGGTTGAACACTGAAGCTTTCTTT. Its translation: CAISVGRLNTEAFF.

The V call is TRBV18, the J call TRBJ2-3; TRBD2 matches at 10 bases. This CDR3 has 19 amino acids. V shed 2 bases, J shed 0 bases, and the junction held 11 bases outside the gene matches. The germline gives CDR1 KGHSH, CDR2 LQKENI. CDR3 coding DNA: TGTGCCAGCTCACCATACCAGGGGGCTAGCGGGAGTAGCACAGATACGCAGTATTTT. This encodes CASSPYQGASGSSTDTQYF.

In its sample, this clone was seen once. The rearrangement links TRBV7-8 to TRBJ2-5; 8 bases match TRBD1. This CDR3 contains 14 residues. The germline CDR1 and CDR2 sequences are SGHVS and FQNEAQ. The junction had 2 bases not matched to a gene; V was cut back by 0 bases and J by 5 bases. The CDR3 region is CASSLADRGETQYF. Here the CDR3 DNA reads TGTGCCAGCAGCTTAGCCGACAGGGGTGAGACCCAGTACTTC.

This chain links TRBV19 with TRBJ2-3; no clear D. Germline lookup yields CDR1 LNHDA and CDR2 SQIVND (reference sequence). The CDR3 extends over 13 amino acids. The V end lost 5 bases, the J end lost 5 bases, and 11 bases lay between the germline ends. The CDR3 loop is CASSEYLRDTQYF. Written as DNA, the CDR3 is TGTGCCAGTAGTGAATATTTACGAGATACGCAGTATTTT.

V usage is TRBV5-6 and J usage is TRBJ1-6; D might be TRBD1 (5 bases). Germline CDR1 reads SGHDT; CDR2 reads YYEEEE. CDR3 length equals 14 residues. V was pared by 4 bases and J by 6 bases, with 11 bases between. The CDR3: CASSLPGTNSPLHF. The DNA for the CDR3 is TGTGCCAGCAGCCTGCCCGGGACTAATTCACCCCTCCACTTT.

The CDR3 loop is CASSSKTSTNEKLFF. DNA for the CDR3: TGTGCCAGCAGCTCGAAGACGTCGACTAATGAAAAACTGTTTTTT. The chain couples TRBV7-2 to TRBJ1-4; no reliable D call. V was clipped by 4 bases and J by 2 bases, with 11 bases between them. Germline CDR1 reads SGHTA; CDR2 reads FQGNSA. The CDR3 contains 15 residues.

This chain connects TRBV9 to TRBJ2-2; 9 bases match TRBD2. V dropped 3 bases and J dropped 3; count of bases not matched to a gene: 6. Germline-derived CDR1 and CDR2 are SGDLS and YYNGEE. The CDR3 is made up of 16 amino acids. The CDR3, as DNA: TGTGCCAGCAGCGCAACGGGACTAGCTTACACCGGGGAGCTGTTTTTT. Translation: CASSATGLAYTGELFF.

V is TRBV6-1 and J is TRBJ2-1, with 7 bases that match TRBD2. After removal of 3 bases from V and 9 bases from J, the junction contained 5 bases not matched to a gene. Germline loops: CDR1 MNHNS, CDR2 SASEGT. This CDR3 region has 13 residues. As DNA, the CDR3 is TGTGCCAGCAGTGAGCGGGAGTGGGGTGAGCAGTTCTTC. It translates to CASSEREWGEQFF.

The rearrangement links TRBV7-9 to TRBJ1-4; 7 bases fit TRBD1. The V and J ends lost 5 bases and 11 bases, in that order; junction bases with no gene match: 8. CDR1 SEHNR and CDR2 FQNEAQ come from the germline V gene (reference sequence). This CDR3 contains 13 residues. The CDR3: CASSLGTDSKLFF. The CDR3 DNA reads TGTGCCAGCAGCCTAGGGACAGACAGTAAACTGTTTTTT.

The chain links TRBV7-9 to TRBJ1-5, with D uncertain. V dropped 3 bases and J dropped 5 bases, with 11 bases sitting between them. Germline V gene data show CDR1 as SEHNR and CDR2 as FQNEAQ (reference sequence). This CDR3 has 14 residues. CDR3 coding DNA: TGTGCCAGCAGCTTCAACGGGCCCGATCAGCCCCAGCATTTT. Its translation: CASSFNGPDQPQHF.

The rearrangement links TRBV5-1 to TRBJ2-7, with 7 positions matching TRBD2. Germline V lookup: CDR1 SGHRS, CDR2 YFSETQ. Unmatched junction bases numbered 17, after V lost 4 bases and J lost 1 base. The CDR3 spans 18 residues. Here the CDR3 DNA reads TGCGCCAGCAGCCCGGGTCACACGACTGGCGGGGGATCCTACGAGCAGTACTTC. Translating gives CASSPGHTTGGGSYEQYF.

The chain employs TRBV4-3 and TRBJ2-5; D is possibly TRBD1 (6 bases). This CDR3 is built from 14 residues. Trimming pared 4 bases from V and 5 bases from J, leaving 14 bases between. Germline CDR1 LGHNA, CDR2 YSLEER. The CDR3 spells CASSRMPGVETQYF. DNA of the CDR3: TGCGCCAGCAGCCGGATGCCAGGGGTCGAGACCCAGTACTTC.

The genes are TRBV18 and TRBJ1-1; TRBD1 aligns across 12 bases. This CDR3 spans 17 amino acids. With 2 bases clipped from V and 0 bases from J, the junction kept 4 bases outside the gene matches. CDR1 is KGHSH, CDR2 LQKENI, per germline. The CDR3 is CASSPTGTGGMNTEAFF. The CDR3 nucleotides are TGTGCCAGCTCACCAACTGGGACAGGGGGCATGAACACTGAAGCTTTCTTT.